This T cell receptor (beta chain) is drawn from a study of cytomegalovirus exposure and HLA in healthy donors. In the PCR, 60 Vbeta and 13 Jbeta primers were used. Generated by immunoSEQ multiplex PCR, the TCRdb table keeps only in-frame clones and is missing some. The sample shows 93,000 or so clones, and about 3% sits with its ten largest clones. The germline CDR1 and CDR2 sequences are SGHAT and FQNNGV. Unmatched junction bases numbered 6, after V lost 0 bases and J lost 8 bases. The CDR3 is 14 residues long. The receptor comes from a man aged 35 to 55 in good health and CMV-seronegative. Sequences were obtained from PBMCs. This rearrangement joins TRBV11-2 to TRBJ1-2; 7 bases fit TRBD1. In DNA form, the CDR3 reads TGTGCCAGCAGCTTAGATACTTCAGGGGGGGGCTACACCTTC. Its protein is CASSLDTSGGGYTF.